This TCR beta chain originates from a study of T-cell memory formation after mild COVID-19. MiXCR, run by TCRdb on the 5' RACE reads, gives a single entry per CDR3 protein. This repertoire shows some 62,000 distinct CDR3 sequences, less than 9.5% found once; its top ten account for around 1.2%. In this sample, this clonotype turned up a few times. The trim removed 1 base at V and 7 bases at J, leaving 12 bases unmatched. This CDR3 region has 17 residues. In germline, CDR1 is MNHNS, CDR2 SASEGT. Sequencing input: PBMCs or a T cell subset sorted from them (not recorded which). This chain links TRBV6-1 with TRBJ1-5, with 8 bases aligning to TRBD1. The sequence was collected from a man younger than 35 who had mild COVID-19 (a few samples of this study predate the infection). Cell type and time point are not known. Here the CDR3 DNA reads TGTGCCAGCAGTGAAGTCACGGGCAGGGGGCTAGGACAGCCCCAGCATTTT. It translates to CASSEVTGRGLGQPQHF.